This TCR beta chain was sequenced for a study of regulatory T cells in long-lasting Graves disease. Time point noted: newly diagnosed GD, antithyroid drugs for less than 3 months. PBMCs were the source of the RNA used for TCR sequencing. The ends were cut back, 4 bases at V and 2 bases at J, with 9 bases in the middle. Germline V CDR1 and CDR2: SGHKS, YYEKEE (reference sequence). The CDR3 runs 13 residues. Assembly of TCR beta libraries relied on iRepertoire HTBI primers together with Arm-PCR of CDR3 regions. TCRdb ran MiXCR on the multiplex PCR reads and lists one entry per CDR3 protein. The sample lists about 530,000 distinct CDR3 sequences; more than 15% were seen once. These data were also reused for a study on T cells in Graves' hyperthyroidism and ophthalmopathy.

The sequence was obtained from a middle-aged woman with Graves disease. The specimen comprised peripheral blood mononuclear cells (PBMCs), sampled at new diagnosis, from a patient treated with antithyroid drugs. The chain couples TRBV5-5 to TRBJ1-2; no reliable D call. CDR3 bases: TGTGCCAGCAGCCCGGAACAGAACTATGGCTACACCTTC. It yields the protein CASSPEQNYGYTF.